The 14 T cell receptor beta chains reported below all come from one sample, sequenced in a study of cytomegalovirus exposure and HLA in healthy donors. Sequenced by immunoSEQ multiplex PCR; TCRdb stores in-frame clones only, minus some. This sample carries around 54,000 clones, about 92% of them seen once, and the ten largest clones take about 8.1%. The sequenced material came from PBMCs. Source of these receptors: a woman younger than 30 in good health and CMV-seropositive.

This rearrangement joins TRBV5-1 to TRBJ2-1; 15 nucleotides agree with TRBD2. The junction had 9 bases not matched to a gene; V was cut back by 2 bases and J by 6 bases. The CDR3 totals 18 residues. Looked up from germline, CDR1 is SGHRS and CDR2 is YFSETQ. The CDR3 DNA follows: TGCGCCAGCAGCTTCGGACTAGCGGGGGGGCGTTTTACCAATGAGCAGTTCTTC. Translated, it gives CASSFGLAGGRFTNEQFF.

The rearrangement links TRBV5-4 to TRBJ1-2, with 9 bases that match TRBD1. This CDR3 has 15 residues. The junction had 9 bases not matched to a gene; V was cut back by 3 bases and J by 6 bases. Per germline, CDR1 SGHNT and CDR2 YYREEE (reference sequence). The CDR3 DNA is TGTGCCAGCAGCTCGGCCAACAGGGGGCCTAATGGCTACACCTTC. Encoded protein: CASSSANRGPNGYTF. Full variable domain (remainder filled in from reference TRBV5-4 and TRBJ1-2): ETGVTQSPTHLIKTRGQQVTLRCSSQSGHNTVSWYQQALGQGPQFIFQYYREEENGRGNFPPRFSGLQFPNYSSELNVNALELDDSALYLCASSSANRGPNGYTFGSGTRLTVV.

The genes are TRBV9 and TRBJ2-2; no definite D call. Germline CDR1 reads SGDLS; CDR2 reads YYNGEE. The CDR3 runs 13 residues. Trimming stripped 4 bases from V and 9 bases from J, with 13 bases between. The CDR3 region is CASSHSRARELFF. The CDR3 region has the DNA TGTGCCAGCAGCCACTCGAGAGCGAGGGAGCTGTTTTTT.

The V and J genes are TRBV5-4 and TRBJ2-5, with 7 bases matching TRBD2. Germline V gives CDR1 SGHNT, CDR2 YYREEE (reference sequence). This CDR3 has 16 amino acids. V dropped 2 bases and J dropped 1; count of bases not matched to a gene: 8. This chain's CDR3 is CASSLNTGEGQETQYF. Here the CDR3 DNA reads TGTGCCAGCAGCTTAAATACTGGGGAGGGCCAAGAGACCCAGTACTTC.

The CDR3 region has the DNA TGCAGCTCCAGCGGGACTAGCGGGTGGACGCGAGAGACCCAGTACTTC. Its translation is CSSSGTSGWTRETQYF. V gene TRBV29-1 combines with J gene TRBJ2-5, with TRBD2 matching over 12 bases. The ends lost 8 bases at V and 4 bases at J; junction bases unmatched: 14. CDR1 is SQVTM and CDR2 is ANQGSEA in the germline V gene. This CDR3 is built from 16 residues.

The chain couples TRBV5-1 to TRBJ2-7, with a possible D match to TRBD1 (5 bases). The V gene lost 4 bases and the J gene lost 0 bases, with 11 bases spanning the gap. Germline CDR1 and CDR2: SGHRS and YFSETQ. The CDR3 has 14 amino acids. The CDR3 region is CASSLDRVSYEQYF. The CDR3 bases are TGCGCCAGCAGCCTCGACAGAGTCTCCTACGAGCAGTACTTC.

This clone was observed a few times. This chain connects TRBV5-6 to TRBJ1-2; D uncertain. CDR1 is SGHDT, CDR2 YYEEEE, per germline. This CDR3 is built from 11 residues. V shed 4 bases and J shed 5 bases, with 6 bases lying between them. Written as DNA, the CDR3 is TGTGCCAGCAGCGCTCGGTATGGCTACACCTTC. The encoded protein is CASSARYGYTF.

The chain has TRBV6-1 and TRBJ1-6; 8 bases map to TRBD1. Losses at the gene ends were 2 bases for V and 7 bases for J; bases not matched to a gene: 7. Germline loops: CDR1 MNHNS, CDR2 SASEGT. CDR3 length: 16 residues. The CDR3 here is CASSELGQGANSPLHF. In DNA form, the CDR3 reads TGTGCCAGCAGTGAACTTGGGCAGGGGGCAAATTCACCCCTCCACTTT.

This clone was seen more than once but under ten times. CDR3: CASSVGAATNEKLFF. CDR3 DNA sequence: TGTGCCAGCAGCGTAGGAGCGGCAACTAATGAAAAACTGTTTTTT. This chain links TRBV9 with TRBJ1-4, with D unclear. The germline gives CDR1 SGDLS, CDR2 YYNGEE. The CDR3 consists of 15 residues. V was trimmed by 0 bases and J by 0 bases, leaving 6 bases between them.

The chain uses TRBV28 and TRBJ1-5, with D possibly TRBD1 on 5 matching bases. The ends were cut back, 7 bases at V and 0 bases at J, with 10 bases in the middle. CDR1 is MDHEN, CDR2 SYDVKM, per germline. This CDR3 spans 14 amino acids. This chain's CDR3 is CASNGGSSNQPQHF. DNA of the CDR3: TGTGCCAGCAACGGGGGAAGTAGCAATCAGCCCCAGCATTTT.

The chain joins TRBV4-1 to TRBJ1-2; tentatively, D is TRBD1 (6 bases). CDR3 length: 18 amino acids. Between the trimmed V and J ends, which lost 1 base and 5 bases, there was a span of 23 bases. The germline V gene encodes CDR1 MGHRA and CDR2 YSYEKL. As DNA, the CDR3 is TGCGCCAGCAGCCAAGCTCTACTTCAGACAGGCAATATTTATGGCTACACCTTC. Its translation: CASSQALLQTGNIYGYTF.

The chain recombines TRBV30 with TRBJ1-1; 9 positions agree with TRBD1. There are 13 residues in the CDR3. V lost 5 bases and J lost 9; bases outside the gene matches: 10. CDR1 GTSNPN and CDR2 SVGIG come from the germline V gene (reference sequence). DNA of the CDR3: TGTGCCTGGTCGCTACAGGGGGCCTTGAAAGCTTTCTTT. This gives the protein CAWSLQGALKAFF. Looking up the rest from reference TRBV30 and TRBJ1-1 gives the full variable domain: SQTIHQWPATLVQPVGSPLSLECTVEGTSNPNLYWYRQAAGRGLQLLFYSVGIGQISSEVPQNLSASRPQDRQFILSSKKLLLSDSGFYLCAWSLQGALKAFFGQGTRLTVV.

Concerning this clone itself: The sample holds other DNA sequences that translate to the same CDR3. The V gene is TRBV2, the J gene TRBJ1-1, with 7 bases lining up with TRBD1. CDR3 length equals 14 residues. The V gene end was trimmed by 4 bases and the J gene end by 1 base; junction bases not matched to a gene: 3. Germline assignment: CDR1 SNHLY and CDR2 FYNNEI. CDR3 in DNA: TGTGCCAGCAGTGGACAGGGAAGGAACACTGAAGCTTTCTTT. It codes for CASSGQGRNTEAFF.

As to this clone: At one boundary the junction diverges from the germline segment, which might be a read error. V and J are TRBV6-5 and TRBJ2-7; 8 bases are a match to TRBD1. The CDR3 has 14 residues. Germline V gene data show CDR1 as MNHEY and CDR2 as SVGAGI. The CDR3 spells CASRSDRGAALMNF. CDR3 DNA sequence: TGTGCCAGCAGGTCCGACAGGGGCGCCGCGTTGATGAACTTC.